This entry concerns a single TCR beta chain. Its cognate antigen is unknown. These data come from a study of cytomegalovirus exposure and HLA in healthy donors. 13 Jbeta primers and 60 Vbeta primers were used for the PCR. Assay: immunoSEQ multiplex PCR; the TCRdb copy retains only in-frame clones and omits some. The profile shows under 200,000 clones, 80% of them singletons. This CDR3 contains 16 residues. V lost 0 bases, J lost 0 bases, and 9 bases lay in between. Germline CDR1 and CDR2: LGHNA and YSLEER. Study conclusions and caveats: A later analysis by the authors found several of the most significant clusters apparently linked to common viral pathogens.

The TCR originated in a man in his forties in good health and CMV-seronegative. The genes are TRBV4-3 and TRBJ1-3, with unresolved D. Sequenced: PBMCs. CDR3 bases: TGCGCCAGCAGCCAAGATCTGAGAACCTCTGGAAACACCATATATTTT. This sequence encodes CASSQDLRTSGNTIYF.